Sequencing of this T cell receptor beta chain was carried out in a study of T cell repertoires in cytomegalovirus infection. Across the whole study: It was recently identified HLA-C-restricted and well-studied HLA-B-restricted CMV epitopes that the study used. Indications came from public TCR beta signatures; they pointed to CMV infection and to a matching HLA type.

This clonotype has a count of ten or more. Antigen specificity is unknown. Study-wide findings and caveats: Across the ex vivo response, the dominant clonotypes were HLA-C-restricted CMV-specific TCR beta clonotypes. Summed frequency of shared TCR beta families picked out CMV carriers who also had the relevant HLA.

The V gene lost 1 base and the J gene lost 6 bases, with 15 bases spanning the gap. CDR3 length: 15 residues. Germline V gene data show CDR1 as SGHTA and CDR2 as FQGNSA. TCRdb independently ran MiXCR on the reads; one entry per CDR3 protein. The repertoire has about 310,000 distinct CDR3 sequences, just under 25% of them found once; the top ten carry roughly 14%. The sequence was obtained from a human donor in good health (CMV status not recorded). Some clones in this sample may be carry-over from other donors' samples. The chain links TRBV7-2 to TRBJ1-2; no clear D. The sequenced sample was cultured PBMCs, obtained from culture after CMV antigen stimulation. The CDR3 DNA reads TGTGCCAGCAGCTTAGGCCAGGTTACTCGGGATGGCTACACCTTC. This codes for CASSLGQVTRDGYTF.